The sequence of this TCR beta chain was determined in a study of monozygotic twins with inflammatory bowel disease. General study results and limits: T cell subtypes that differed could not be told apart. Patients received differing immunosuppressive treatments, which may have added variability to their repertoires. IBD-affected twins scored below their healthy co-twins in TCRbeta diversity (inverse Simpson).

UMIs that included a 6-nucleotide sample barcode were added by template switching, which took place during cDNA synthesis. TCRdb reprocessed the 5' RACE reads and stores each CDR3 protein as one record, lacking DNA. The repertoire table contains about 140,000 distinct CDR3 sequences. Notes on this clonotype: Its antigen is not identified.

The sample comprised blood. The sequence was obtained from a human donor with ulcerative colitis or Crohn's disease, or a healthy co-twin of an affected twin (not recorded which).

The CDR3 sequence is CASSFGQDLSYEQYF. V usage is TRBV5-5 and J usage is TRBJ2-7; TCRdb names TRBD1, which stays unverified in the absence of DNA. The V gene's germline CDR1 is SGHKS and CDR2 YYEKEE (reference sequence). The CDR3 spans 15 residues.